This TCR beta chain comes out of a study of OX40 agonist ivuxolimab in advanced cancers. About the full investigation: Ivuxolimab was a fully human IgG2 agonistic monoclonal antibody targeting the costimulatory receptor OX40 (CD134). Prior anti-PD-1, anti-PD-L1 or anti-CTLA-4 therapy was permitted, and checkpoint inhibitors had been received by around 40% of dose-escalation patients. Intravenous ivuxolimab was administered to patients every 2 weeks at six dose levels: 0.01, 0.1, 0.3, 1.5, 3 and 10 mg/kg. Three dose-escalation patients achieved partial responses, one with hepatocellular carcinoma and two with cutaneous melanoma. In the dose-escalation cohort, around four fifths of patients were male, and the mean age was approximately 60 years, with a range of about 23 to 90. Peripheral TCRbeta sequencing was intended to test whether TCR sequence diversity was altered and clonal T-cell expansion was caused by ivuxolimab. Of the roughly 54 patients in dose escalation, about 20 had hepatocellular carcinoma, some 15 had melanoma, 9 had renal cell carcinoma and 9 had head and neck cancer. The monotherapy dose-escalation portion (N of about 52 patients) of the phase I ivuxolimab trial is reported in the paper.

Study-level results and caveats: Low levels of normalized T-cell clonal expansion were also seen in some patients who did not respond. After ivuxolimab, CD8+ T cells had more expanded clones than CD4+ T cells on average. In partial responders in the 0.1-3.0 mg/kg groups, normalized peripheral clonal expansion was found to be among the lowest, especially among CD8+ T cells. The antigen specificity of the clonally expanded peripheral T cells was not determined. Clonal expansion of both CD4+ and CD8+ blood T cells was observed from baseline to week 6 at doses 0.1 to 3.0 mg/kg.

For sequencing of the TCRbeta CDR3 region, genomic DNA was extracted from the sorted cells. The immunoSEQ Assay was used to sequence the TCRbeta CDR3 regions. TCRdb provides this immuneACCESS table in a form limited to in-frame rearrangements. Some clones are lacking; in checked studies, under half of them reflect an unresolved V gene, and why the rest are absent is not known. The sample table shows 50,000 to 55,000 clones, and about 81% are seen once. The top ten clonotypes cover over 0.6% of the sample. As for this clone: This receptor's antigen is unknown. Per-base qualities were not stored, and no clone one base away is much larger.

The trial excluded patients who had a history of autoimmune disease or were on systemic immunosuppression. Peripheral blood for TCR sequencing was collected from all dose cohorts at baseline, on cycle 4 day 1, and on cycle 7 day 1. Samples were obtained from an open-label, multicenter, first-in-human phase I dose-escalation trial of ivuxolimab. Adults with locally advanced or metastatic head and neck squamous cell, hepatocellular, melanoma or renal cell carcinoma were enrolled in the trial. Before TCR sequencing, CD4+ T cells and CD8+ T cells from peripheral blood were sorted into separate populations. The clonotype comes from an adult with an advanced solid tumor such as melanoma, head and neck, liver or kidney cancer. Sample: CD4+ or CD8+ T cells sorted from blood, taken in a trial of the OX40 agonist ivuxolimab.

In nucleotide form, the sequence is TGCGCCAGCAGCTTTCATGGGGACACTGAAGCTTTCTTT. The encoded protein is CASSFHGDTEAFF. Recombination connected TRBV5-1 to TRBJ1-1, with no confidently assigned D gene. CDR1 SGHRS and CDR2 YFSETQ were looked up in the germline V gene. The CDR3 spans 13 residues, from the cysteine through the phenylalanine. CDR3 DNA only is kept here, 39 bases in frame from base 1. V drops 2 bases and J drops 3 bases, leaving 8 bases in between.